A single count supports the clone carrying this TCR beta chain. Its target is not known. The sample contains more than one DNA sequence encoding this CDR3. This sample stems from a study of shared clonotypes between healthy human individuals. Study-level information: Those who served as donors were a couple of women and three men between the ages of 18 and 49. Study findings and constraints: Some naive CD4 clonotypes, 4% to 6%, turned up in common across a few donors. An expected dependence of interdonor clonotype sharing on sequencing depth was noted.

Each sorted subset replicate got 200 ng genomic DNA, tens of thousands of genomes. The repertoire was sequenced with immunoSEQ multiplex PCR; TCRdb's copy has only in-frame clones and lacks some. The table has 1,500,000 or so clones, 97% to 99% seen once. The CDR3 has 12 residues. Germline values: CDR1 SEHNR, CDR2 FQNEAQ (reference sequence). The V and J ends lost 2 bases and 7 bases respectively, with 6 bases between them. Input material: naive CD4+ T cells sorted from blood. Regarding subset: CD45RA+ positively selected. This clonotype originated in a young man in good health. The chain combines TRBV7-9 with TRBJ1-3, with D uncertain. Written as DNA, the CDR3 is TGTGCCAGCAGCTTATCGGGGAACACCATATATTTT. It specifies CASSLSGNTIYF.